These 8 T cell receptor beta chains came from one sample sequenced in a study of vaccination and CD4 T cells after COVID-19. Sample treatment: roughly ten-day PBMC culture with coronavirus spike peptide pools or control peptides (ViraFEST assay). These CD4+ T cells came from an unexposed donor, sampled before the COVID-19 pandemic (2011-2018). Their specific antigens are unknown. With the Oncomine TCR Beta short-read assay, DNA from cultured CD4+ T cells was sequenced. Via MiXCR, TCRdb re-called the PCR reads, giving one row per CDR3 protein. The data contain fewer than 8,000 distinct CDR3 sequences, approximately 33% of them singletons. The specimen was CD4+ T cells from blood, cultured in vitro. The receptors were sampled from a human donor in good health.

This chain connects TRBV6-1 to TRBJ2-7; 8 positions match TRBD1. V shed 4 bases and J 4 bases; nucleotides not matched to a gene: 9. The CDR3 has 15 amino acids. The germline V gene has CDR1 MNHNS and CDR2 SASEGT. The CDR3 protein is CASSVIGQGAYEQYF. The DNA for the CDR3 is TGTGCCAGCAGTGTGATAGGGCAGGGGGCTTACGAGCAGTACTTC.

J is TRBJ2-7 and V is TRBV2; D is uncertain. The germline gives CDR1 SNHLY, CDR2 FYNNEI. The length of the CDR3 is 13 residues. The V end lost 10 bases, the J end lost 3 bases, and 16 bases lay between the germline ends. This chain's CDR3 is CATRPYANYEQYF. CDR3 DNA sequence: TGTGCCACAAGACCCTACGCTAACTACGAGCAGTACTTC.

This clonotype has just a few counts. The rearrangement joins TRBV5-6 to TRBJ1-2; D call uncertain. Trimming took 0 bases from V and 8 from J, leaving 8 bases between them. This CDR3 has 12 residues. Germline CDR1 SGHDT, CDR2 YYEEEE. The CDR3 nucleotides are TGTGCCAGCAGCTTGGAAAAGGGAGGCTACACCTTC. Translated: CASSLEKGGYTF.

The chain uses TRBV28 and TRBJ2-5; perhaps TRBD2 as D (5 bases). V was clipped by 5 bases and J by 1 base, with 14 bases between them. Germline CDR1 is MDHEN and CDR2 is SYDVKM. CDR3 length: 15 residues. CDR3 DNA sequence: TGTGCCAGCAGTCCCCCTGGCGGACTCCAAGAGACCCAGTACTTC. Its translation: CASSPPGGLQETQYF.

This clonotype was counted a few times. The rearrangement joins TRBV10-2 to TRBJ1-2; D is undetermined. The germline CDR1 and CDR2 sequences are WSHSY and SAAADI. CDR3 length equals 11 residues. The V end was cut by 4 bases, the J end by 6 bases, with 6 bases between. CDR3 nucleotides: TGCGCCAGCAGTGTCGGGGATGGCTACACCTTC. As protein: CASSVGDGYTF.

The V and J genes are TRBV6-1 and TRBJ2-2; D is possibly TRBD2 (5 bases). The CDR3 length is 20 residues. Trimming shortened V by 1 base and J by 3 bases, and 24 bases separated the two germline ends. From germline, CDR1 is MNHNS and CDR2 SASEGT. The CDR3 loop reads CASSEGRFDYWRIDTGELFF. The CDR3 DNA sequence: TGTGCCAGCAGTGAAGGCAGGTTCGACTACTGGAGGATTGACACCGGGGAGCTGTTTTTT.

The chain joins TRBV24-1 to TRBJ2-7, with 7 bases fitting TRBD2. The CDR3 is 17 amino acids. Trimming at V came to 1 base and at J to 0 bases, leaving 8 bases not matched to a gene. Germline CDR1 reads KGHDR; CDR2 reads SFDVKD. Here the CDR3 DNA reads TGTGCCACCAGTGATTTATCGCGTGGGGGGGACTCCTACGAGCAGTACTTC. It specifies CATSDLSRGGDSYEQYF.

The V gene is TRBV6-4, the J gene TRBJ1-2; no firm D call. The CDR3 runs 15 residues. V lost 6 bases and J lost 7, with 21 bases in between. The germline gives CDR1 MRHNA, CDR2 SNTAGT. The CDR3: CASSSLTVGSGGYTF. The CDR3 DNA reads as TGTGCCAGCAGCTCCTTGACGGTTGGAAGTGGTGGCTACACCTTC.